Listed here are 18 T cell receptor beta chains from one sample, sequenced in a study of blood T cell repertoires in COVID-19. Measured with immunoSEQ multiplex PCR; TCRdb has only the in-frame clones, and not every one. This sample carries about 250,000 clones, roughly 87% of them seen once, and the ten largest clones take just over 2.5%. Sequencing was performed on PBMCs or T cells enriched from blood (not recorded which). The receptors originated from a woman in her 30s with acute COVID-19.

In DNA form, the CDR3 reads TGTGCCAGCAGCTTGGAAGGCCTAGCTAACTATGGCTACACCTTC. Amino acids: CASSLEGLANYGYTF. The chain links TRBV5-6 to TRBJ1-2; D uncertain. V gave up 0 bases and J gave up 0 bases, with 9 bases separating them. The germline V gene has CDR1 SGHDT and CDR2 YYEEEE. The CDR3 is 15 residues long.

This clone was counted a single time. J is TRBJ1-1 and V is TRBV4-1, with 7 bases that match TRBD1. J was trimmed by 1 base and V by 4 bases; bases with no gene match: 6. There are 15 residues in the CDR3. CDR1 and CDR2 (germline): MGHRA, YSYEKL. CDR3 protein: CASSPTGWRNTEAFF. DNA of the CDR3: TGCGCCAGCAGCCCGACAGGGTGGAGGAACACTGAAGCTTTCTTT.

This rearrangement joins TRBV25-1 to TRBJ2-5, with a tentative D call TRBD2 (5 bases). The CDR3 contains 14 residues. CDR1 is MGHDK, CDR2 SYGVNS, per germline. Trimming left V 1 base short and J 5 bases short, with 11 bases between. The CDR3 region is CASSESVRGETQYF. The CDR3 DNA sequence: TGTGCCAGCAGTGAATCTGTTCGCGGGGAGACCCAGTACTTC.

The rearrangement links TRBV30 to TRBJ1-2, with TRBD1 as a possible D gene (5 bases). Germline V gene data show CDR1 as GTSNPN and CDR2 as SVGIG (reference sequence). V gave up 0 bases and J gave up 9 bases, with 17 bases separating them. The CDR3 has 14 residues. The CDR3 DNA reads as TGTGCCTGGAGTGTAGGGGTCTCGGGTGTTAGCTACACCTTC. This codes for CAWSVGVSGVSYTF.

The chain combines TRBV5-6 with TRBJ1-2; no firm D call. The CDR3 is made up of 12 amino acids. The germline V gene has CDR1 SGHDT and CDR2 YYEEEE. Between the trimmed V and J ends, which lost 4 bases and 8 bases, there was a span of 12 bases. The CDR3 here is CASSRLNLGYTF. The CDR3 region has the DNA TGTGCCAGCAGCCGGTTGAATTTGGGCTACACCTTC.

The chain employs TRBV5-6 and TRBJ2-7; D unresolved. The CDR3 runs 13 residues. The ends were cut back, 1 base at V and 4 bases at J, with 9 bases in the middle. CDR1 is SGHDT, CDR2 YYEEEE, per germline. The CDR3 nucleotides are TGTGCCAGCAGCTTGTTTTCCGCGTACGAGCAGTACTTC. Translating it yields CASSLFSAYEQYF.

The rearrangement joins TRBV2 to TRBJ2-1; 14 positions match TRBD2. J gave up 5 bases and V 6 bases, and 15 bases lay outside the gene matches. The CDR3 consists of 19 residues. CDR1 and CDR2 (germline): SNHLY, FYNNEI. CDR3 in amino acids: CASRWTSGGLEAYHNEQFF. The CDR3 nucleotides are TGTGCCAGCAGATGGACTAGCGGGGGGCTTGAGGCGTATCACAATGAGCAGTTCTTC.

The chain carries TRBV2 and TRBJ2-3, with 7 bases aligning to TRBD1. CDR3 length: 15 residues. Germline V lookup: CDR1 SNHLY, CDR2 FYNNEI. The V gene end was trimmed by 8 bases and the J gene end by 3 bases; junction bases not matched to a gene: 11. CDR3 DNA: TGTGCCAGCCCCCCTCGGACAGGAGCAACAGATACGCAGTATTTT. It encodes CASPPRTGATDTQYF. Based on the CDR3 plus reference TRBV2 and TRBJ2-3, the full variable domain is EPEVTQTPSHQVTQMGQEVILRCVPISNHLYFYWYRQILGQKVEFLVSFYNNEISEKSEIFDDQFSVERPDGSNFTLKIRSTKLEDSAMYFCASPPRTGATDTQYFGPGTRLTVL.

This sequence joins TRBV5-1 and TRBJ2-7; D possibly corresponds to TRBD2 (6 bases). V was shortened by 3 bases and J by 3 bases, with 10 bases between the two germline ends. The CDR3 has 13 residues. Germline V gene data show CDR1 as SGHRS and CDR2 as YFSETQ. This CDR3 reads CASSWGEYYEQYF. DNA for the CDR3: TGCGCCAGCAGCTGGGGGGAATACTACGAGCAGTACTTC.

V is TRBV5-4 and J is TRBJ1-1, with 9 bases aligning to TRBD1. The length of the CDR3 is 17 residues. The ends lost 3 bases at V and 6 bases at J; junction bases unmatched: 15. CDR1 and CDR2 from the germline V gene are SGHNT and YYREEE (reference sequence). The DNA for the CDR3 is TGTGCCAGCAGCTCGAACAGGGGGCTGCGCGAATTGGCTGAAGCTTTCTTT. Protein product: CASSSNRGLRELAEAFF.

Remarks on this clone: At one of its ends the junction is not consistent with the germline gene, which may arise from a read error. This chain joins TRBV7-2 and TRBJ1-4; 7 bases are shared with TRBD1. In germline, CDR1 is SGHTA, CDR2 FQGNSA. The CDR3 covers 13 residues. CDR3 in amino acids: CASSLGDSRYSVF. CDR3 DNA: TGTGCCAGCAGCTTAGGGGACAGTCGGTACTCGGTTTTT.

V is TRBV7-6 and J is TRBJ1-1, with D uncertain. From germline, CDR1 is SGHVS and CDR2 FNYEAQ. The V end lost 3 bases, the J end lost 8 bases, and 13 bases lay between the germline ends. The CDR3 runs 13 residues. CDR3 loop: CASSFSLALEAFF. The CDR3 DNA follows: TGTGCCAGCAGCTTCTCCCTGGCACTAGAAGCTTTCTTT.

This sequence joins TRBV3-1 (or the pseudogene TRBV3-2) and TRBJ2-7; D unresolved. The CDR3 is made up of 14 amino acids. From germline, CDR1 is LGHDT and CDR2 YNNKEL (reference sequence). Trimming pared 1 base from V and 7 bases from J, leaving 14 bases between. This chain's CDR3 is CASSQGVTLREQYF. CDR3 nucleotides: TGTGCCAGCAGCCAAGGTGTGACTCTGAGAGAGCAGTACTTC.

The DNA of the CDR3 is TGTGCCAGCAGCCAAGATCCAGGGTTGAATGAAAAACTGTTTTTT. Its translation: CASSQDPGLNEKLFF. The V and J genes are TRBV3-1 (or the pseudogene TRBV3-2) and TRBJ1-4; TRBD1 is a possible D gene (5 bases). V was trimmed by 0 bases and J by 5 bases, leaving 10 bases between them. The length of the CDR3 is 15 residues. The germline CDR1 and CDR2 sequences are LGHDT and YNNKEL (reference sequence).

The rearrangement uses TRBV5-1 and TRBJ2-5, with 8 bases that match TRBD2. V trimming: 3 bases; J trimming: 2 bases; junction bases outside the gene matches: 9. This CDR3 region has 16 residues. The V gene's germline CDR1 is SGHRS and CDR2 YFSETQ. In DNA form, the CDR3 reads TGCGCCAGCAGCTGGGGCGGGGCGGGGGGACAAGAGACCCAGTACTTC. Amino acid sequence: CASSWGGAGGQETQYF.

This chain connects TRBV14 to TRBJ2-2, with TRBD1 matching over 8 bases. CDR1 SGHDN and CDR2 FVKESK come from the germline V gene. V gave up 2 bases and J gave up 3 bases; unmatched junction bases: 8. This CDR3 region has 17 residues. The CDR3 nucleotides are TGTGCCAGCAGCCAAAACAGGGGGATTTTAGACACCGGGGAGCTGTTTTTT. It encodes CASSQNRGILDTGELFF.

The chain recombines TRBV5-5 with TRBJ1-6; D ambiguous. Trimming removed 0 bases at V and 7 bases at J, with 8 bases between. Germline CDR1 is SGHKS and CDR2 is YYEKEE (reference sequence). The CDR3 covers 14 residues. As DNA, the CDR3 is TGTGCCAGCAGCTTGGGAGCCTCGAATTCACCCCTCCACTTT. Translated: CASSLGASNSPLHF.

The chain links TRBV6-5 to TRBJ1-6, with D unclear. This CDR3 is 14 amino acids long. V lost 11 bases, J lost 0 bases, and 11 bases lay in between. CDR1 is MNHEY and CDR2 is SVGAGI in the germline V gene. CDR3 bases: TGTGCCGCCCGGGGTCTCTCCTATAATTCACCCCTCCACTTT. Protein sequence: CAARGLSYNSPLHF.